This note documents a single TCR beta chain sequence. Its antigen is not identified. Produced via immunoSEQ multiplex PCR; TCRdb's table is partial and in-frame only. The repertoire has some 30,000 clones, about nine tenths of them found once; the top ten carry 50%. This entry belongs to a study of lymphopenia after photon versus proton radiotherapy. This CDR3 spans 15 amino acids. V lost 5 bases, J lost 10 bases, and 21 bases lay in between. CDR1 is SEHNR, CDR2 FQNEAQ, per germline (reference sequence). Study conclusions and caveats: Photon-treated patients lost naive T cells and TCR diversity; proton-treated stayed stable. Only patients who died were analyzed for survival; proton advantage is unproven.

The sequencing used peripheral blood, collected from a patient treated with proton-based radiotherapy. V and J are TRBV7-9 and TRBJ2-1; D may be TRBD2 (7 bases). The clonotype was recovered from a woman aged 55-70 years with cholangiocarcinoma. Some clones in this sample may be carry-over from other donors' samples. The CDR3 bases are TGTGCCAGCAGCCTTCCGGAACGGGGGGCTAACGAGCAGTTCTTC. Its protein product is CASSLPERGANEQFF.